The 11 T cell receptor beta chains presented below share a single source sample, sequenced in a study of blood T cell repertoires in COVID-19. Sequencing was performed with immunoSEQ multiplex PCR; in TCRdb, only in-frame clones are kept and a portion is missing. The profile shows fewer than 200,000 clones, approximately 82% of them singletons. The sample taken for sequencing was PBMCs or T cells enriched from blood (not recorded which). These receptor sequences come from a man in his 60s who had recovered from COVID-19.

The CDR3, as DNA: TGTGCCAGCAGCCAGCGGGGCAATCAGCCCCAGCATTTT. As protein: CASSQRGNQPQHF. The rearrangement uses TRBV3-1 (or the pseudogene TRBV3-2) and TRBJ1-5; D remains unclear. The germline CDR1 and CDR2 sequences are LGHDT and YNNKEL (reference sequence). V dropped 3 bases and J dropped 2 bases, with 5 bases sitting between them. This CDR3 comprises 13 residues.

The chain combines TRBV5-4 with TRBJ1-4; D gene unclear. The CDR3 runs 15 residues. V lost 4 bases and J 2 bases, leaving 12 bases between the germline ends. Germline V CDR1 and CDR2: SGHNT, YYREEE (reference sequence). The CDR3 DNA reads TGTGCCAGCAGCCCCGATTTGACTACTAATGAAAAACTGTTTTTT. Its protein is CASSPDLTTNEKLFF.

The chain couples TRBV10-3 to TRBJ1-6, with 8 bases lining up with TRBD1. V trimming: 5 bases; J trimming: 8 bases; junction bases outside the gene matches: 5. CDR1 is ENHRY, CDR2 SYGVKD, per germline. The CDR3 runs 14 residues. CDR3 sequence (DNA): TGTGCCATCAGTTCAACAGGGGGAGATTCACCCCTCCACTTT. This codes for CAISSTGGDSPLHF.

The chain recombines TRBV7-6 with TRBJ1-1; D is undetermined. CDR1 SGHVS and CDR2 FNYEAQ come from the germline V gene. The CDR3 loop spans 15 amino acids. V was shortened by 0 bases and J by 6 bases, with 14 bases between the two germline ends. The CDR3 loop is CASSLAAVLGAEAFF. In nucleotides, the CDR3 is TGTGCCAGCAGCTTAGCAGCGGTATTGGGCGCTGAAGCTTTCTTT.

The rearrangement uses TRBV24-1 and TRBJ2-7, with TRBD1 matching 11 bases. Trimming at V came to 5 bases and at J to 4 bases, leaving 6 bases not matched to a gene. This CDR3 is built from 15 residues. In germline, CDR1 is KGHDR, CDR2 SFDVKD. Written as DNA, the CDR3 is TGTGCCACCAGTGCCTTGGGGGACAGGGGGTACGAGCAGTACTTC. As protein: CATSALGDRGYEQYF.

The chain uses TRBV3-1 (or the pseudogene TRBV3-2) and TRBJ2-1; 10 bases line up with TRBD2. CDR3 length: 15 residues. J was trimmed by 7 bases and V by 4 bases; bases with no gene match: 7. From germline, CDR1 is LGHDT and CDR2 YNNKEL (reference sequence). The CDR3 sequence: CASSPSSGSWNEQFF. As DNA, the CDR3 is TGTGCCAGCAGCCCCTCTAGCGGGAGTTGGAATGAGCAGTTCTTC.

This chain links TRBV10-3 with TRBJ1-3; the match to TRBD1 covers 8 bases. The CDR3 consists of 14 residues. After removal of 11 bases from V and 0 bases from J, the junction contained 6 bases not matched to a gene. Germline V gene lookup returns CDR1 ENHRY and CDR2 SYGVKD. For the CDR3, the DNA is TGTGCCGTTGACAGGGGACTCTCTGGAAACACCATATATTTT. This encodes CAVDRGLSGNTIYF.

The rearrangement links TRBV7-2 to TRBJ1-6; TRBD1 matches at 11 bases. CDR1 and CDR2 (germline): SGHTA, FQGNSA. CDR3 length: 17 residues. Losses at the gene ends were 5 bases for V and 10 bases for J; bases not matched to a gene: 13. The CDR3 is CASSQNSGTGGKSPLHF. CDR3 DNA: TGTGCCAGCAGCCAAAACTCCGGGACAGGGGGAAAATCACCCCTCCACTTT.

The chain employs TRBV30 and TRBJ1-6; D is ambiguous. The V end was cut by 3 bases, the J end by 5 bases, with 14 bases between. The CDR3 extends over 15 amino acids. The germline CDR1 and CDR2 sequences are GTSNPN and SVGIG (reference sequence). CDR3 residues: CAWRDKGGNNSPLHF. CDR3 DNA sequence: TGTGCCTGGAGAGATAAAGGAGGGAATAATTCACCCCTCCACTTT.

CDR3: CASSLATTGDGEKLFF. CDR3 in DNA: TGTGCCAGCAGCTTAGCTACGACAGGGGATGGGGAAAAACTGTTTTTT. This chain uses TRBV7-8 with TRBJ1-4; TRBD1 matches at 8 bases. This CDR3 region has 16 residues. Unmatched junction bases numbered 8, after V lost 0 bases and J lost 8 bases. Germline V lookup: CDR1 SGHVS, CDR2 FQNEAQ.

The chain links TRBV5-1 to TRBJ1-3; D gene uncertain. Germline V lookup: CDR1 SGHRS, CDR2 YFSETQ. This CDR3 region has 14 residues. V dropped 0 bases and J dropped 1 base, with 5 bases sitting between them. The chain's CDR3 is CASSLDISGNTIYF. The CDR3 DNA sequence: TGCGCCAGCAGCTTGGACATATCTGGAAACACCATATATTTT.